These 20 T cell receptor beta chains originate from one sample sequenced in a study of shared clonotypes between healthy human individuals. TCRdb's copy holds only in-frame clones and misses some; the assay was immunoSEQ multiplex PCR. In the table there are around 2,000,000 clones, 95% of which are singletons. Sequenced sample: naive CD4+ T cells sorted from blood. The subset is: CD45RA+ positively selected. Receptor source: a man in his late teens or twenties in good health.

V and J are TRBV10-3 and TRBJ2-3; D may be TRBD2 (7 bases). The CDR3 is 14 amino acids. V dropped 6 bases and J dropped 4 bases, with 14 bases sitting between them. Germline assignment: CDR1 ENHRY and CDR2 SYGVKD. The CDR3 loop is CAIRIGGGPDTQYF. The DNA for the CDR3 is TGTGCCATCAGGATAGGGGGGGGCCCAGATACGCAGTATTTT.

This chain uses TRBV11-3 with TRBJ2-4, with TRBD2 as a possible D gene (6 bases). The ends were cut back, 5 bases at V and 7 bases at J, with 15 bases in the middle. CDR3 length: 14 residues. CDR1 and CDR2 (germline): SGHNT, YENEEA. The CDR3 protein is CASSPDGGVNIQYF. The CDR3 coding sequence is TGTGCCAGCAGCCCAGACGGGGGAGTGAACATTCAGTACTTC.

The chain links TRBV7-9 to TRBJ1-3, with D maybe TRBD1 (6 bases). CDR1 is SEHNR, CDR2 FQNEAQ, per germline (reference sequence). Trimming shortened V by 1 base and J by 0 bases, and 16 bases separated the two germline ends. CDR3 size: 18 residues. The CDR3 spells CASSLVLTQGFSGNTIYF. The CDR3 nucleotides are TGTGCCAGCAGCTTAGTCTTAACACAGGGCTTCTCTGGAAACACCATATATTTT.

The genes are TRBV11-2 and TRBJ2-5; D is undetermined. Germline V CDR1 and CDR2: SGHAT, FQNNGV. With 5 bases removed from V and 4 bases from J, the gap between germline ends came to 11 bases. The CDR3 contains 13 residues. This CDR3 is CASSPALGETQYF. CDR3 nucleotide sequence: TGTGCCAGCAGCCCGGCCCTGGGAGAGACCCAGTACTTC.

The chain carries TRBV6-1 and TRBJ2-3; TRBD1 agrees at 8 bases. CDR1 is MNHNS, CDR2 SASEGT, per germline. V gave up 7 bases and J gave up 1 base; unmatched junction bases: 7. The CDR3 loop spans 15 amino acids. The CDR3 protein is CASKTDRARTDTQYF. Written as DNA, the CDR3 is TGTGCCAGCAAAACGGACAGGGCACGCACAGATACGCAGTATTTT.

The chain joins TRBV21-1 to TRBJ2-1; the table's D call TRBD1 went unverified against the DNA. TRBV21-1 is termed a pseudogene. CDR3 length: 19 amino acids. CDR3 nucleotides: TGTGCCAGCAGCACCCACCTAAAACCGGGACAGGGAGGGCTCAATGAGCAGTTCTTC. Its protein is CASSTHLKPGQGGLNEQFF.

This chain uses TRBV5-4 with TRBJ2-3; D is uncertain. CDR3 length: 14 amino acids. The germline gives CDR1 SGHNT, CDR2 YYREEE (reference sequence). Trimming removed 4 bases at V and 3 bases at J, with 12 bases between. The CDR3 DNA is TGTGCCAGCAGCGTTCCCGTCGGGACAGATACGCAGTATTTT. Its translation: CASSVPVGTDTQYF.

The chain uses TRBV5-1 and TRBJ1-5, with 7 nucleotides matching TRBD1. The CDR3 covers 14 residues. The germline V gene encodes CDR1 SGHRS and CDR2 YFSETQ. The trim removed 2 bases at V and 7 bases at J, leaving 6 bases unmatched. The chain's CDR3 is CASSFRGLGQPQHF. CDR3 DNA sequence: TGCGCCAGCAGCTTCAGGGGGTTAGGGCAGCCCCAGCATTTT.

The CDR3 DNA is TGTGCCAGCAGCTTAGACAGGGGAGGATTCTACGAGCAGTACTTC. This translates into CASSLDRGGFYEQYF. The chain links TRBV7-2 to TRBJ2-7; D possibly corresponds to TRBD1 (7 bases). Trimming took 1 base from V and 3 from J, leaving 13 bases between them. Germline V CDR1 and CDR2: SGHTA, FQGNSA. The CDR3 length is 15 residues.

This clone appeared a single time. The gene calls are TRBV27 and TRBJ2-1, with no clear D. CDR1 and CDR2 (germline): MNHEY, SMNVEV (reference sequence). V was clipped by 6 bases and J by 4 bases, with 25 bases between them. The CDR3 length is 18 residues. The CDR3 reads CASSLVVDILGKYNEQFF. The CDR3 DNA sequence: TGTGCCAGCAGCTTGGTTGTGGATATTCTCGGCAAATACAATGAGCAGTTCTTC.

The gene calls are TRBV2 and TRBJ1-5; D remains unclear. The ends were cut back, 3 bases at V and 2 bases at J, with 11 bases in the middle. The germline CDR1 and CDR2 sequences are SNHLY and FYNNEI. CDR3 length: 15 residues. DNA for the CDR3: TGTGCCAGCAGTGATAGGGAAATTCGCAATCAGCCCCAGCATTTT. Protein product: CASSDREIRNQPQHF.

In regard to this clone: The same CDR3 also results from other DNA sequences found in this sample. The V call is TRBV28, the J call TRBJ1-3, with a possible D match to TRBD1 (5 bases). The CDR3 spans 12 residues. CDR1 and CDR2 from the germline V gene are MDHEN and SYDVKM. V was clipped by 4 bases and J by 7 bases, with 8 bases between them. This CDR3 reads CASSSTVNTIYF. The CDR3 DNA reads TGTGCCAGCAGTTCGACAGTGAACACCATATATTTT.

The chain recombines TRBV10-2 with TRBJ2-3, with D perhaps being TRBD1 or TRBD2 (5 bases each). The length of the CDR3 is 16 residues. CDR1 and CDR2 (germline): WSHSY, SAAADI. V was pared by 3 bases and J by 6 bases, with 19 bases between. For the CDR3, the DNA is TGCGCCAGCAGTGATCGGCGGGCGCTAAAGGGGGATACGCAGTATTTT. The encoded protein is CASSDRRALKGDTQYF.

This clone was recorded once. The sample carries other DNA sequences with the same CDR3. The CDR3 sequence is CASSPGGGDQPQHF. Written as DNA, the CDR3 is TGTGCCAGCTCACCAGGGGGCGGCGATCAGCCCCAGCATTTT. The chain employs TRBV18 and TRBJ1-5; a weak D match, TRBD1 (6 bases). V lost 2 bases and J lost 5, with 10 bases in between. CDR1 and CDR2 (germline): KGHSH, LQKENI. This CDR3 is 14 amino acids long.

This CDR3 is CASSLAQGVAKNIQYF. The DNA for the CDR3 is TGTGCCAGCAGCTTAGCACAGGGGGTAGCCAAAAACATTCAGTACTTC. The gene calls are TRBV7-2 and TRBJ2-4, with 8 bases aligning to TRBD1. This CDR3 is 16 amino acids long. The J segment lost 0 bases and the V segment lost 0 bases, leaving 1 base of the junction unmatched. Germline V CDR1 and CDR2: SGHTA, FQGNSA.

V usage is TRBV5-1 and J usage is TRBJ2-3; D is possibly TRBD1 (6 bases). Trimming cost V 9 bases and J 1 base, with 12 bases left between them. Germline V gene lookup returns CDR1 SGHRS and CDR2 YFSETQ. This CDR3 region has 13 residues. The CDR3 sequence: CATRDIGTDTQYF. In DNA, the CDR3 is TGCGCCACCCGGGACATCGGCACAGATACGCAGTATTTT.

The chain joins TRBV10-1 to TRBJ1-1; D is unresolved. CDR3 length: 13 amino acids. Germline V gene lookup returns CDR1 WNHNN and CDR2 SYGVQD (reference sequence). CDR3 sequence (DNA): TGCCCCTTGGATGAGGCAAGGGACACTGAAGCTTTCTTT. Translating it yields CPLDEARDTEAFF.

The V gene is TRBV18, the J gene TRBJ2-1; TRBD1 matches at 11 bases. The CDR3 sequence is 15 residues long. Trimming took 6 bases from V and 7 from J; bases not matched to a gene: 8. In germline, CDR1 is KGHSH, CDR2 LQKENI. The CDR3: CASSQGQGVLNEQFF. The CDR3 DNA is TGTGCCAGCTCCCAGGGACAGGGGGTATTGAATGAGCAGTTCTTC.

The CDR3 reads CASSIGRHIYNSPLHF. CDR3 sequence (DNA): TGTGCCAGTAGTATTGGACGGCATATCTATAATTCACCCCTCCACTTT. The chain joins TRBV19 to TRBJ1-6; D uncertain. Trimming removed 3 bases at V and 3 bases at J, with 12 bases between. The germline gives CDR1 LNHDA, CDR2 SQIVND (reference sequence). The CDR3 spans 16 residues.

This sequence joins TRBV4-2 and TRBJ2-7; 9 bases fit TRBD2. The CDR3 has 15 amino acids. Germline V gives CDR1 LGHNA, CDR2 YNFKEQ. Unmatched junction bases numbered 7, after V lost 4 bases and J lost 3 bases. The CDR3 region has the DNA TGTGCCAGCAGCCCAGGGGTTAGCGGGAGCTACGAGCAGTACTTC. This codes for CASSPGVSGSYEQYF.